This T cell receptor beta chain appears in the sequencing data of a study of cytomegalovirus exposure and HLA in healthy donors. Study-wide results and limits: The authors later found HLA-associated TCR beta chains more clonally expanded than equally common others.

For this clone: As yet, its antigen is unknown.

In germline, CDR1 is SEHNR, CDR2 FQNEAQ (reference sequence). Trimming at V came to 3 bases and at J to 4 bases, leaving 3 bases not matched to a gene. The CDR3 runs to 16 residues. Use of 60 Vbeta and 13 Jbeta primers characterized the PCR. Measured with immunoSEQ multiplex PCR; TCRdb has only the in-frame clones, and not every one. The table has roughly 100,000 clones, about four fifths seen once. The genes are TRBV7-9 and TRBJ2-2; 12 nucleotides agree with TRBD2. Sequenced: PBMCs. The receptor's source is a man aged 25 to 45 in good health and CMV-seronegative. The CDR3 nucleotides are TGTGCCAGCAGCTTGCTAGCGGGGGGGAGCACCGGGGAGCTGTTTTTT. It is translated as CASSLLAGGSTGELFF.